This T cell receptor beta chain was captured by sequencing in a study of blood T cell repertoires in COVID-19. Source study methods: Amplification of reference gene primers provided the estimated nucleated cell counts. Data came from immunoSEQ multiplex PCR; TCRdb stores just in-frame clones and leaves some out. Clonal size and the V and J genes are those of that table, whereas D and trimming came from the DNA. Of 270,000 or so clones in the sample, around 93% were seen once. The sample taken for sequencing was PBMCs or T cells enriched from blood (not recorded which). The sequence came from a man aged 40-55 years who had been exposed to COVID-19.

CDR3 bases: TGTGCCAGCAGCACAGGGGGCGGCATTCAGTACTTC. It codes for CASSTGGGIQYF. This chain joins TRBV5-6 and TRBJ2-4; 9 bases map to TRBD1. The germline CDR1 and CDR2 sequences are SGHDT and YYEEEE. There are 12 residues in the CDR3. V lost 4 bases to trimming and J lost 9 bases; unmatched junction nucleotides: 2.